The rows below give T cell receptor beta chains drawn from one sample of a study of blood T cell repertoires in COVID-19. Profiled with immunoSEQ multiplex PCR; TCRdb holds only in-frame clones, not every one. Counted here are more than 150,000 clones, approximately 87% occurring once; the ten biggest clones make up approximately 4%. The sample consisted of peripheral blood. These receptors were obtained from an older woman with acute or convalescent COVID-19. Both conserved end residues are part of each CDR3. The order of the fields is V gene, D gene, clone size, J gene, CDR3 protein, CDR3 DNA. A D gene is named only where the DNA matches it firmly. Only some rows state a clone size, as once, few, many or a class for expanded clones.

TRBV15,TRBD2,NA,TRBJ2-3,CATSRKGLVADTQYF,TGTGCCACCAGCAGAAAGGGACTAGTCGCAGATACGCAGTATTTT
TRBV7-2,NA,NA,TRBJ2-5,CASSSGLGGTQYF,TGTGCCAGCAGCTCCGGACTAGGGGGGACCCAGTACTTC
TRBV5-1,TRBD1,NA,TRBJ1-6,CASRAGTGDSPLHF,TGCGCCAGCAGAGCCGGGACAGGGGATTCACCCCTCCACTTT
TRBV24-1,TRBD2,NA,TRBJ2-1,CATSLAPGLAGVEQFF,TGTGCCACCAGCTTGGCACCGGGACTAGCGGGAGTAGAGCAGTTCTTC
TRBV5-4,TRBD1,NA,TRBJ1-1,CASSPVTGKQAFF,TGTGCCAGCAGCCCGGTGACAGGGAAGCAAGCTTTCTTT
TRBV28,NA,NA,TRBJ2-7,CASSLTGIVGEQYF,TGTGCCAGCAGTTTGACGGGAATAGTCGGCGAGCAGTACTTC
TRBV24-1,NA,NA,TRBJ1-2,CATSDLGHTGYTF,TGTGCCACCAGTGATTTGGGACATACTGGCTACACCTTC
TRBV7-9,NA,NA,TRBJ1-1,CASSLALQGRAFF,TGTGCCAGCAGCTTAGCGCTGCAGGGCCGGGCTTTCTTT
TRBV4-2,TRBD1,NA,TRBJ2-1,CASSQGQGAYNEQFF,TGTGCCAGCAGTCAGGGACAGGGGGCCTACAATGAGCAGTTCTTC
TRBV19,TRBD2,NA,TRBJ2-7,CASSRRLAGGEQYF,TGTGCCAGTAGTAGGAGACTAGCGGGAGGCGAGCAGTACTTC
TRBV5-4,TRBD2,NA,TRBJ2-5,CASSLVLAGIETQYF,TGTGCCAGCAGCTTGGTACTAGCGGGAATAGAGACCCAGTACTTC
TRBV5-3,NA,NA,TRBJ1-1,CARSDPPSTGPGLSEAFF,TGTGCCAGATCCGACCCCCCTTCAACAGGGCCTGGCCTCTCTGAAGCTTTCTTT
TRBV19,TRBD1,NA,TRBJ2-3,CASRDPGQGARDTQYF,TGTGCCAGTCGAGACCCGGGACAGGGGGCGCGGGATACGCAGTATTTT
TRBV6-2/TRBV6-3,NA,NA,TRBJ1-2,CASSRTANYGYTF,TGTGCCAGCAGTCGGACAGCCAACTATGGCTACACCTTC
TRBV21-1,NA,NA,TRBJ2-5,CASSIYRGPVGETQYF,TGTGCCAGCAGCATCTACAGGGGGCCCGTAGGAGAGACCCAGTACTTC
TRBV3-1/TRBV3-2,TRBD1,NA,TRBJ1-2,CASSQTGGYTF,TGTGCCAGCAGCCAGACAGGGGGCTACACCTTC
TRBV6-2/TRBV6-3,NA,NA,TRBJ1-2,CASSYSTGGYTF,TGTGCCAGCAGTTACTCGACGGGGGGCTACACCTTC
TRBV4-2,TRBD2,NA,TRBJ2-6,CASSHESGRGFSGANVLTF,TGTGCCAGCAGCCACGAAAGCGGGAGGGGCTTCTCTGGGGCCAACGTCCTGACTTTC
TRBV4-2,NA,few,TRBJ1-4,CASSPSPNEKLFF,TGTGCCAGCAGCCCGAGTCCTAATGAAAAACTGTTTTTT
TRBV19,NA,NA,TRBJ1-5,CASSVRSNQPQHF,TGTGCCAGTAGTGTGCGTAGCAATCAGCCCCAGCATTTT
TRBV5-1,TRBD2,NA,TRBJ2-2,CASSLERGATGELFF,TGCGCCAGCAGCTTGGAGCGGGGGGCGACCGGGGAGCTGTTTTTT
TRBV29-1,TRBD2,few,TRBJ2-1,CSGQRGGGYNEQFF,TGCAGCGGACAGCGCGGGGGAGGCTACAATGAGCAGTTCTTC
TRBV5-6,TRBD2,NA,TRBJ2-4,CASSLRTSGGAMAKNIQYF,TGTGCCAGCAGTCTCCGGACTAGCGGGGGGGCCATGGCCAAAAACATTCAGTACTTC
TRBV24-1,NA,NA,TRBJ2-1,CATSDRTGKDEQFF,TGTGCCACCAGTGATCGTACAGGGAAAGATGAGCAGTTCTTC
TRBV7-8,NA,once,TRBJ1-3,CASSLFSQGSGNTIYF,TGTGCCAGCAGCTTATTTAGTCAGGGATCTGGAAACACCATATATTTT